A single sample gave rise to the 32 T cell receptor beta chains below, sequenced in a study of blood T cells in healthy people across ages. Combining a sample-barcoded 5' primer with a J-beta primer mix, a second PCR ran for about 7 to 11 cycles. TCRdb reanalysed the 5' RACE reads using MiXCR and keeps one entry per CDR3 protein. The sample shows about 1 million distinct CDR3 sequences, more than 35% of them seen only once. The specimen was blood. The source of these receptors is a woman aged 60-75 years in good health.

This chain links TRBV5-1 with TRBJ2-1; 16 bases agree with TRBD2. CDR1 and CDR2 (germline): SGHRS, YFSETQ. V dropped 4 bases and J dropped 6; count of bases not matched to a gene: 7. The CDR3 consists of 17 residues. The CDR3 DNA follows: TGCGCCAGCAGCCCGGGACTAGCGGGAGGGCTCGGCAATGAGCAGTTCTTC. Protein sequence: CASSPGLAGGLGNEQFF.

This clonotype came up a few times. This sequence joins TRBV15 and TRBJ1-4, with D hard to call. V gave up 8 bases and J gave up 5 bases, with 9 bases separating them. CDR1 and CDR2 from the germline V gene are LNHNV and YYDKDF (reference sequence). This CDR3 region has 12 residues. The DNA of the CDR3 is TGTGCCACCGGGCTGACCAATGAAAAACTGTTTTTT. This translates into CATGLTNEKLFF. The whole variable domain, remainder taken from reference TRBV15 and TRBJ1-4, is DAMVIQNPRYQVTQFGKPVTLSCSQTLNHNVMYWYQQKSSQAPKLLFHYYDKDFNNEADTPDNFQSRRPNTSFCFLDIRSPGLGDTAMYLCATGLTNEKLFFGSGTQLSVL.

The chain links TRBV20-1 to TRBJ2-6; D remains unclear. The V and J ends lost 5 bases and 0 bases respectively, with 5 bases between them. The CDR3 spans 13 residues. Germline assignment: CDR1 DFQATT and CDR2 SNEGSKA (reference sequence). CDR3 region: CSAPRSGANVLTF. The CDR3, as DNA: TGCAGTGCTCCTCGCTCTGGGGCCAACGTCCTGACTTTC.

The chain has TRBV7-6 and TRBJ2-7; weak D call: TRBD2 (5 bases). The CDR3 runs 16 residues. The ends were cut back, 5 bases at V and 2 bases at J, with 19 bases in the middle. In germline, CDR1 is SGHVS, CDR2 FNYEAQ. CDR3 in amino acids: CASSANGLAGAYEQYF. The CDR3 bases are TGTGCCAGCAGCGCTAACGGGTTGGCGGGCGCCTACGAGCAGTACTTC.

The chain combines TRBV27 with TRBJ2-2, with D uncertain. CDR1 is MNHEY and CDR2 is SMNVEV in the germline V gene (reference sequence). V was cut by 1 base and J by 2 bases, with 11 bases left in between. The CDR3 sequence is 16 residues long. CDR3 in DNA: TGTGCCAGCAGTTTATTTTTAACAGTTAACACCGGGGAGCTGTTTTTT. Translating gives CASSLFLTVNTGELFF.

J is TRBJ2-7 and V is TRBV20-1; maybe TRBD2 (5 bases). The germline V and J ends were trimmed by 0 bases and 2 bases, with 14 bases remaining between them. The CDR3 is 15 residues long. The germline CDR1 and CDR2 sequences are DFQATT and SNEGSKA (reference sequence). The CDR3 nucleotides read TGCAGTGCTAGAGATTCGGGCGGGTACACCTACGAGCAGTACTTC. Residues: CSARDSGGYTYEQYF.

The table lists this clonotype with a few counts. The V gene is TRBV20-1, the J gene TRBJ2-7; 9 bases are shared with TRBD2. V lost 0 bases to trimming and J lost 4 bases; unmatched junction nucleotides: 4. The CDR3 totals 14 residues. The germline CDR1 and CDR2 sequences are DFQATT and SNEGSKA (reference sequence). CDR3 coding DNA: TGCAGTGCTAGAGATCGCGGGAGGGGGTACGAGCAGTACTTC. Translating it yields CSARDRGRGYEQYF.

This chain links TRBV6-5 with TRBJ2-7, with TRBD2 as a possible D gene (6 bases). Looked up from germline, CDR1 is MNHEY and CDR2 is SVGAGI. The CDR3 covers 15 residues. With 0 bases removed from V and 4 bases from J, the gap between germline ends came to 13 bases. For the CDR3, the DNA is TGTGCCAGCAGTTACTCTGTGGGACTGCCTTACGAGCAGTACTTC. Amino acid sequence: CASSYSVGLPYEQYF.

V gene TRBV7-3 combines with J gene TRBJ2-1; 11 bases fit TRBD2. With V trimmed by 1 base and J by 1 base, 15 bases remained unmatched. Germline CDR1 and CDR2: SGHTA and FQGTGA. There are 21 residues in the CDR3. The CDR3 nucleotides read TGTGCCAGCAGCTTAAGAATGGCTAGCGGGAGGATTGAGAGATCCTACAATGAGCAGTTCTTC. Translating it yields CASSLRMASGRIERSYNEQFF.

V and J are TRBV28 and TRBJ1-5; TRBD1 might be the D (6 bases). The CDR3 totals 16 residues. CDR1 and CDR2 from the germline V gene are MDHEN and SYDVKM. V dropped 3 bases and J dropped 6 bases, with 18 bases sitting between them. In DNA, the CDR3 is TGTGCCAGCAGTTTCACAGGGCGTTCTCAAAGTCAGCCCCAGCATTTT. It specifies CASSFTGRSQSQPQHF.

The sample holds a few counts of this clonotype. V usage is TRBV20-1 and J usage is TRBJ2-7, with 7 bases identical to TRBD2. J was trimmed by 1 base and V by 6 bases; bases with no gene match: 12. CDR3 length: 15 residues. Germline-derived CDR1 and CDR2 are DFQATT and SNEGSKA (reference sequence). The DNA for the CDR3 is TGCAGTGCAACTCCGCCGGGACTACTGTCCTACGAGCAGTACTTC. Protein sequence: CSATPPGLLSYEQYF.

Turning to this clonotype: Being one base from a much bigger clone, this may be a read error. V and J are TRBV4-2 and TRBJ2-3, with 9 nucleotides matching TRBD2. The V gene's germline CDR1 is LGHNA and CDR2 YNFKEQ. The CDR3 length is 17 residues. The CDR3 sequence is CASSQDQAGGPPDAQYF. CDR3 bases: TGTGCCAGCAGCCAAGACCAGGCGGGAGGGCCCCCAGATGCGCAGTATTTT.

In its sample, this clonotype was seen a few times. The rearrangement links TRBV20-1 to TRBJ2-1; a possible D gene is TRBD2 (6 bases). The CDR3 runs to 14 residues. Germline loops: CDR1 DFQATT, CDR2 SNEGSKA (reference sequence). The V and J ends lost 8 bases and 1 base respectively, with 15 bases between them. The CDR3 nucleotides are TGCAGTCCTTGGGCGGGAAGGTCCTACAATGAGCAGTTCTTC. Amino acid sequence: CSPWAGRSYNEQFF.

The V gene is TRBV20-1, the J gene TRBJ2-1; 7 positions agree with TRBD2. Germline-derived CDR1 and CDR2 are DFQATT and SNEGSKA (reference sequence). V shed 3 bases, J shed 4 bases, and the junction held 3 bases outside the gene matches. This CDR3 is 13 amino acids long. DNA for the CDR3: TGCAGTGCTAGGACTAGCATTTACAATGAGCAGTTCTTC. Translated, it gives CSARTSIYNEQFF.

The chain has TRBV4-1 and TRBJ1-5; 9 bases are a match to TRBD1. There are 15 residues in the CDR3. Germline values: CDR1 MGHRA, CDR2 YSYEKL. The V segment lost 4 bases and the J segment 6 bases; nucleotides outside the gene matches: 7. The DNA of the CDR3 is TGCGCCAGCAGCCCTAGACAGGGGGTCGGTCAGCCCCAGCATTTT. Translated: CASSPRQGVGQPQHF.

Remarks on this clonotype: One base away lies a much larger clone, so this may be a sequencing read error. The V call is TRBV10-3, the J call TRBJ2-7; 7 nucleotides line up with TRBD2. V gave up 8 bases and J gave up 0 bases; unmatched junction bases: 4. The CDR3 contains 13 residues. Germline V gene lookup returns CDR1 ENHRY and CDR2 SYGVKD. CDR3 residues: CAIGGDYSYEQYF. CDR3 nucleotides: TGTGCCATCGGGGGGGACTACTCCTACGAGCAGTACTTC.

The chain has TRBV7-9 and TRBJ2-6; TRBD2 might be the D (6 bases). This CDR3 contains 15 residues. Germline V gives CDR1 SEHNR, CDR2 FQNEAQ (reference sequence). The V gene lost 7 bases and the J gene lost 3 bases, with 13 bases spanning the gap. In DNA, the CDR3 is TGTGCCAGCACCCTACCGGGGGTTGGGGCCAACGTCCTGACTTTC. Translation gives CASTLPGVGANVLTF.

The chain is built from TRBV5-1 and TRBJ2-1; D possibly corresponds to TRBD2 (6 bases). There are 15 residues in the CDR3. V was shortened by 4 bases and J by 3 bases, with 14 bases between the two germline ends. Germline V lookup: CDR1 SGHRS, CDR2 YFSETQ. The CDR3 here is CASSTKSGYYNEQFF. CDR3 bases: TGCGCCAGCAGCACAAAAAGCGGGTACTACAATGAGCAGTTCTTC.

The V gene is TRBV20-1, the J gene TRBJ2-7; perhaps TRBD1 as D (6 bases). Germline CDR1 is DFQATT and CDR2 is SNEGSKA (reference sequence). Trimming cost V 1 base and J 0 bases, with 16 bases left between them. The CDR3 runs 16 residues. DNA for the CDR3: TGCAGTGCTAGAGGAGGGGCCCGAGGGGGCTCCTACGAGCAGTACTTC. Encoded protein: CSARGGARGGSYEQYF.

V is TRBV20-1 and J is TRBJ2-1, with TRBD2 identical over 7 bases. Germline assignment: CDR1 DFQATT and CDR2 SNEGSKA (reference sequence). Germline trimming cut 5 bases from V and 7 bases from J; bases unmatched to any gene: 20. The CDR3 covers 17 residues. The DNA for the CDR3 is TGCAGTGCTGAGGCTGTCCGGGGTGCGGGAGTCGGGAATGAGCAGTTCTTC. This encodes CSAEAVRGAGVGNEQFF.

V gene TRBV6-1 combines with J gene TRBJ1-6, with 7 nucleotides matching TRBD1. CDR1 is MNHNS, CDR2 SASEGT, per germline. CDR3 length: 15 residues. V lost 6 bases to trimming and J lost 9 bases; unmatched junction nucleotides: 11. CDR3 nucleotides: TGTGCCAGCAGGTCTGACAGGGCCCTAGGTTCACCCCTCCACTTT. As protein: CASRSDRALGSPLHF.

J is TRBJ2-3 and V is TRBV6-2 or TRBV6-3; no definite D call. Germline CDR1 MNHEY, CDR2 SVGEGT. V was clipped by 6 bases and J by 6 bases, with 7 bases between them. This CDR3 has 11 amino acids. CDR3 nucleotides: TGTGCCAGCAGCCAGTGGGATACGCAGTATTTT. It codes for CASSQWDTQYF.

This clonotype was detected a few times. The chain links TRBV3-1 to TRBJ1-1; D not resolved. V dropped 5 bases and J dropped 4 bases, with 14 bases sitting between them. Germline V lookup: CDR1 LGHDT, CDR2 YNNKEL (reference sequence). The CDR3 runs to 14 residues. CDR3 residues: CASSDVGGSTEAFF. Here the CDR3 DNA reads TGTGCCAGCAGCGACGTCGGTGGTAGCACTGAAGCTTTCTTT.

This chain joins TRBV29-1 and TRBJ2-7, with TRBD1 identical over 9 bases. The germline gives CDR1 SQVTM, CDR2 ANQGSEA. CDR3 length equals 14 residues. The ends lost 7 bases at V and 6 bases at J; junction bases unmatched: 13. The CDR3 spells CSAAGTGTLIEQYF. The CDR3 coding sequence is TGCAGCGCTGCCGGGACAGGGACGTTAATCGAGCAGTACTTC.

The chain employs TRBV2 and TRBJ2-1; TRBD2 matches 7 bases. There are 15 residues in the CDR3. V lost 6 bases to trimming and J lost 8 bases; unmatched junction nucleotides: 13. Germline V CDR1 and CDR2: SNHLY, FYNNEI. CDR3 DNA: TGTGCCAGCAGCGGTGGACTAGAGACCGCGTATGAGCAGTTCTTC. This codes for CASSGGLETAYEQFF.

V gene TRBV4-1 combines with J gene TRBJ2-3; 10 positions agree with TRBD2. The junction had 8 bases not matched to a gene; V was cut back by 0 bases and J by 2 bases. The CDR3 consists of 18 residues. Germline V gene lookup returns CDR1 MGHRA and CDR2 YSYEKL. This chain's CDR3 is CASSQDKVAGGYTDTQYF. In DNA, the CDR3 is TGCGCCAGCAGCCAAGATAAGGTAGCGGGAGGTTACACAGATACGCAGTATTTT.

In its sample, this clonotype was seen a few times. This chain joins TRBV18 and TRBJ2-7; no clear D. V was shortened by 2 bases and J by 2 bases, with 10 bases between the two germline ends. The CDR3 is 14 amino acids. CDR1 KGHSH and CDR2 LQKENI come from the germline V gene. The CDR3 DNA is TGTGCCAGCTCACCAACGGACCAAACCTACGAGCAGTACTTC. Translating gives CASSPTDQTYEQYF.

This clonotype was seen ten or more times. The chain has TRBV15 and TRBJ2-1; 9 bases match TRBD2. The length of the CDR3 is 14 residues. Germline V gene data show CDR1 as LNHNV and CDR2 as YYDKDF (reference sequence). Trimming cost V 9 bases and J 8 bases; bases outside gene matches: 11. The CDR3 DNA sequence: TGTGCCACGGGGAGGCTAGCGGGATCCCATGAGCAGTTCTTC. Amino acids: CATGRLAGSHEQFF. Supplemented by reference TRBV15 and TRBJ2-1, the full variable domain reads DAMVIQNPRYQVTQFGKPVTLSCSQTLNHNVMYWYQQKSSQAPKLLFHYYDKDFNNEADTPDNFQSRRPNTSFCFLDIRSPGLGDTAMYLCATGRLAGSHEQFFGPGTRLTVL.

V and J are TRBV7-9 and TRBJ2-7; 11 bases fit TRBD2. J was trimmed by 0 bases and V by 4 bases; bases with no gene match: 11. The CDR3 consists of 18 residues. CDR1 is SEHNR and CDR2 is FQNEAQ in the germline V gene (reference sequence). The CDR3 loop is CASSSTGLAGLGSYEQYF. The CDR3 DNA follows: TGTGCCAGCAGCTCTACCGGACTAGCGGGCTTGGGCTCCTACGAGCAGTACTTC.

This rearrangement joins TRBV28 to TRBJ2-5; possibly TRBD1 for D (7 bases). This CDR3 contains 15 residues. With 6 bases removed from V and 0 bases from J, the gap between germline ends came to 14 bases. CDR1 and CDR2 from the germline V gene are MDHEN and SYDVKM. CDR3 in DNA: TGTGCCAGCAGCCCTCCAGGGGGGTACCAAGAGACCCAGTACTTC. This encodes CASSPPGGYQETQYF. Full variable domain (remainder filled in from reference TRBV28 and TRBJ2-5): DVKVTQSSRYLVKRTGEKVFLECVQDMDHENMFWYRQDPGLGLRLIYFSYDVKMKEKGDIPEGYSVSREKKERFSLILESASTNQTSMYLCASSPPGGYQETQYFGPGTRLLVL.

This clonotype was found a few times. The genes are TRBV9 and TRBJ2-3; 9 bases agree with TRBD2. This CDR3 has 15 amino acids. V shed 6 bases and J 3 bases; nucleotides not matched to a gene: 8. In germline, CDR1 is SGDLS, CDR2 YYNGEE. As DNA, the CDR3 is TGTGCCAGCACCCTAGCGGGGATTGGTACAGATACGCAGTATTTT. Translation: CASTLAGIGTDTQYF. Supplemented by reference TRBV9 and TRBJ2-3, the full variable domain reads DSGVTQTPKHLITATGQRVTLRCSPRSGDLSVYWYQQSLDQGLQFLIQYYNGEERAKGNILERFSAQQFPDLHSELNLSSLELGDSALYFCASTLAGIGTDTQYFGPGTRLTVL.

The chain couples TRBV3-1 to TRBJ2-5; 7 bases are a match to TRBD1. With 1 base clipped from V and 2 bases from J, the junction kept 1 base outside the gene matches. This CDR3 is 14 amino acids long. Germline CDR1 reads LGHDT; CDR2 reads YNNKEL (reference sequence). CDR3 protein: CASSQVRGQETQYF. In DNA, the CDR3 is TGTGCCAGCAGCCAAGTCAGGGGGCAAGAGACCCAGTACTTC.